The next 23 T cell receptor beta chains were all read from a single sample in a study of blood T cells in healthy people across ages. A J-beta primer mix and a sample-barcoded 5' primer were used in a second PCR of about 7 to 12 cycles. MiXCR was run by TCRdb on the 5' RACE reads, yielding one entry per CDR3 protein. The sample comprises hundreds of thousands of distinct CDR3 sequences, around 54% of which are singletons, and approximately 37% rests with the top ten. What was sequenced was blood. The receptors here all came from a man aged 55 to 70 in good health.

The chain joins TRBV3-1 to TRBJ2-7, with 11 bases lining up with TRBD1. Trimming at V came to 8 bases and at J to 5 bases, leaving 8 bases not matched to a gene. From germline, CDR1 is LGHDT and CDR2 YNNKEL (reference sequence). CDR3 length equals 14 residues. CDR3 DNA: TGTGCCAGCGCTGGGACAGGGGGAAGCGACGAGCAGTACTTC. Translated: CASAGTGGSDEQYF.

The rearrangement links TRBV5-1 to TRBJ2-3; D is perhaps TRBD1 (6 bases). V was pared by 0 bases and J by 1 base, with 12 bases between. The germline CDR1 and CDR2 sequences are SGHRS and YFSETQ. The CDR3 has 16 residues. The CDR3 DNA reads TGCGCCAGCAGCTTGGGCCTCAACAGGGGCACAGATACGCAGTATTTT. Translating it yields CASSLGLNRGTDTQYF.

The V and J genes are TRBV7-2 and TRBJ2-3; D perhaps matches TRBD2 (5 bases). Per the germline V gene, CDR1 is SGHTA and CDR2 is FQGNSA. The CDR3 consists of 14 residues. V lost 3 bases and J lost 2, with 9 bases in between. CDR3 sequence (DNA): TGTGCCAGCAGCTTGAGGGCTAACACAGATACGCAGTATTTT. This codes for CASSLRANTDTQYF.

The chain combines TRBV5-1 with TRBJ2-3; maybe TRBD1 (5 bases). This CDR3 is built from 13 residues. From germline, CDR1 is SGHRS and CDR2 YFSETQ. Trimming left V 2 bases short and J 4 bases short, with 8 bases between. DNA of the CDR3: TGCGCCAGCAGCTTACCCAGGGCAGATACGCAGTATTTT. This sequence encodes CASSLPRADTQYF.

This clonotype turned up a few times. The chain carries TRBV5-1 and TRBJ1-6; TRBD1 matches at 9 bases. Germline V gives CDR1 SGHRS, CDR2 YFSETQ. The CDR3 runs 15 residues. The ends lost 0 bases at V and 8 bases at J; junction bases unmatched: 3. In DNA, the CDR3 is TGCGCCAGCAGCTTGGCAACAGGGGGCGATTCACCCCTCCACTTT. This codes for CASSLATGGDSPLHF.

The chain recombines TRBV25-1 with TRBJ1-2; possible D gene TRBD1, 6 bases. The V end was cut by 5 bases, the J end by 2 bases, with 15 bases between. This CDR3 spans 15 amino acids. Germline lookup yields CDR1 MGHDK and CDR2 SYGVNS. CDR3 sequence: CASSPGTQINYGYTF. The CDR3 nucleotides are TGTGCCAGCAGTCCTGGGACACAAATAAACTATGGCTACACCTTC.

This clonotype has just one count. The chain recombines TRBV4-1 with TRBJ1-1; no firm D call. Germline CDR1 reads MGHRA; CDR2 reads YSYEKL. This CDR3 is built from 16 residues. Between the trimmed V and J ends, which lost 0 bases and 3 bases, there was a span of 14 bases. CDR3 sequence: CASSQDFGIGYTEAFF. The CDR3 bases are TGCGCCAGCAGCCAAGATTTCGGGATCGGGTACACTGAAGCTTTCTTT.

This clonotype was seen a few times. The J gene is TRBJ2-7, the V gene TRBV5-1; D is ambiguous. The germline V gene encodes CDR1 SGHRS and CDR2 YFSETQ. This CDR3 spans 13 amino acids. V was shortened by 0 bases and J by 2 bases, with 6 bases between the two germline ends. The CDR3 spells CASSLDPAYEQYF. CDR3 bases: TGCGCCAGCAGCTTGGATCCAGCCTACGAGCAGTACTTC.

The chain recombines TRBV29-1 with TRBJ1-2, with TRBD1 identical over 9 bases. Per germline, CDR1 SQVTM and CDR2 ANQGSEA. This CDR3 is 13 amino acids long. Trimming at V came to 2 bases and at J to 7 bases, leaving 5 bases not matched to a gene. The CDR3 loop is CSVESTGGVGYTF. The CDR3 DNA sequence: TGCAGCGTTGAATCAACAGGGGGCGTTGGCTACACCTTC. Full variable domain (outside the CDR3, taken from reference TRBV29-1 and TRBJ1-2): SAVISQKPSRDICQRGTSLTIQCQVDSQVTMMFWYRQQPGQSLTLIATANQGSEATYESGFVIDKFPISRPNLTFSTLTVSNMSPEDSSIYLCSVESTGGVGYTFGSGTRLTVV.

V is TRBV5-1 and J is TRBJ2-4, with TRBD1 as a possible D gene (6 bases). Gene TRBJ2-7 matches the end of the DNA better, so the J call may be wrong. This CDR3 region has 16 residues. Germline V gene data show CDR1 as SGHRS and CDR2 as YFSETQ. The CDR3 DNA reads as TGCGCCAGCAGCTTTTCGACAGGTAGTCCCTCCTACGAGCAGTACTTC. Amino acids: CASSFSTGSPSYEQYF.

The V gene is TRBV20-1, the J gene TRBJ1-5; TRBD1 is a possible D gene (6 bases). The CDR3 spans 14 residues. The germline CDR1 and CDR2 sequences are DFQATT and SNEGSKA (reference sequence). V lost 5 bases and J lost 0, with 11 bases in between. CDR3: CSAGRTVSNQPQHF. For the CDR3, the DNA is TGCAGTGCTGGAAGGACAGTTAGCAATCAGCCCCAGCATTTT.

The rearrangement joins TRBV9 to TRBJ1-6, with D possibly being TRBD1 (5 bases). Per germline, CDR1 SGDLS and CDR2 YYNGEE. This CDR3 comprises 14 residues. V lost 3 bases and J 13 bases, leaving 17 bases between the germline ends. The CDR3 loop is CASSDGTNLNPLHF. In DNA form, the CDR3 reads TGTGCCAGCAGCGACGGGACTAACCTTAATCCCCTCCACTTT.

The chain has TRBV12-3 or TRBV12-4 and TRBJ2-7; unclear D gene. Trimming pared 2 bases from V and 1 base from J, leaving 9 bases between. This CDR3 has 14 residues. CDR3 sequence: CASSLSGISYEQYF. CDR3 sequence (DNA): TGTGCCAGCAGTTTATCAGGCATATCCTACGAGCAGTACTTC.

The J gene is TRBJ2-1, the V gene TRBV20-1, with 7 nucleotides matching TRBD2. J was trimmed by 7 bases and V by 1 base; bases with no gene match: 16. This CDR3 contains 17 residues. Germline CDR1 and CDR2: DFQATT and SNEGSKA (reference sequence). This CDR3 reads CSARGLRLAGERNEQFF. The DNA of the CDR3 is TGCAGTGCTAGAGGGTTACGGCTGGCGGGGGAGAGGAATGAGCAGTTCTTC.

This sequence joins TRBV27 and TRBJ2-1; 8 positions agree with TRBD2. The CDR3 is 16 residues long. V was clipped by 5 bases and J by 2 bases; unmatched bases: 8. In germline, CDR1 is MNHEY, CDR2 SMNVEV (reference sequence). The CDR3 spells CASSPAGGLTYNEQFF. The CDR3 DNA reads TGTGCCAGCAGTCCTGCGGGGGGTCTTACCTACAATGAGCAGTTCTTC.

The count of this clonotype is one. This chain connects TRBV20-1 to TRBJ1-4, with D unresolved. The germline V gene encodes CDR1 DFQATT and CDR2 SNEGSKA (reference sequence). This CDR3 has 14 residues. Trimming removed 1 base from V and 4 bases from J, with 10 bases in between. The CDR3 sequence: CSARAPPGNEKLFF. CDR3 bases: TGCAGTGCTAGAGCCCCGCCGGGTAATGAAAAACTGTTTTTT.

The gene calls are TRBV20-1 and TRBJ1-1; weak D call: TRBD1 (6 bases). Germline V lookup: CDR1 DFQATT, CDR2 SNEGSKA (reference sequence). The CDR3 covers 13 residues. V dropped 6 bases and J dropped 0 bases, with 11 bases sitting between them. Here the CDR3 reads CSAKQGVNTEAFF. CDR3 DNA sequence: TGCAGTGCCAAACAGGGCGTGAACACTGAAGCTTTCTTT.

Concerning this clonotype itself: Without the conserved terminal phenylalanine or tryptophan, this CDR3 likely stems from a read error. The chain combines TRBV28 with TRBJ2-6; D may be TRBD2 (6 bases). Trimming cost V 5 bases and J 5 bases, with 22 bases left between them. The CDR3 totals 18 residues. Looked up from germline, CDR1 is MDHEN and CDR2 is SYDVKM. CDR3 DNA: TGTGCCAGCAGTCTATACGGGGGACGGACCCAAAGGGCCAACGTCCTGACTTTA. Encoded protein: CASSLYGGRTQRANVLTL.

This CDR3 is CASSDQQGRRQFF. CDR3 nucleotides: TGTGCCAGCAGTGATCAACAGGGAAGACGGCAGTTCTTC. The rearrangement joins TRBV2 to TRBJ2-1; maybe TRBD1 (6 bases). Germline V gene data show CDR1 as SNHLY and CDR2 as FYNNEI. CDR3 length equals 13 residues. Trimming shortened V by 3 bases and J by 12 bases, and 15 bases separated the two germline ends.

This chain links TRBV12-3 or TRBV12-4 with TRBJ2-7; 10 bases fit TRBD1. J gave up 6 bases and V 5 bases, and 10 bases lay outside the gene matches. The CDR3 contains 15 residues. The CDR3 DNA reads TGTGCCAGCAGTCCTCAGACAGGGGGCATTAGCGAGCAGTACTTC. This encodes CASSPQTGGISEQYF.

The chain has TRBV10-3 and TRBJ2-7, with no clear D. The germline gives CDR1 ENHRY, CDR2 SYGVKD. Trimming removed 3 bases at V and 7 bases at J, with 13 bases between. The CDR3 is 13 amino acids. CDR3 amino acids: CAISENSEREQYF. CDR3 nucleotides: TGTGCCATCAGTGAAAACAGTGAACGTGAGCAGTACTTC.

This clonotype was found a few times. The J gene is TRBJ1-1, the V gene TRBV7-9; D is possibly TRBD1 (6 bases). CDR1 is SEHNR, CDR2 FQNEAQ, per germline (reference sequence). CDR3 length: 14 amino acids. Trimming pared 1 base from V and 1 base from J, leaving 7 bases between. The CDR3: CASSLVRGNTEAFF. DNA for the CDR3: TGTGCCAGCAGCTTAGTCAGGGGGAACACTGAAGCTTTCTTT.

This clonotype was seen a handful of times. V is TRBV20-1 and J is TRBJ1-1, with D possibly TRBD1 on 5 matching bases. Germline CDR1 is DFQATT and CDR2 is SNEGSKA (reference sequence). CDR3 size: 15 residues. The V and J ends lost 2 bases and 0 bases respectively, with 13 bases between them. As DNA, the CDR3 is TGCAGTGCTAGAAAGGGACCAAACATGAACACTGAAGCTTTCTTT. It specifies CSARKGPNMNTEAFF.